This T cell receptor beta chain was recovered during a study of CD8 T cells in ankylosing spondylitis. Study conclusions and caveats: Ankylosing spondylitis blood appeared to carry a characteristic TCR beta motif of eight or nine highly homologous variants.

Via MiXCR, TCRdb re-called the 5' RACE reads, giving one row per CDR3 protein. The sample shows about 390,000 distinct CDR3 sequences, about 20% of them seen only once. This clonotype appeared a few times. Its matching antigen is unknown. The clonotype was recovered from a male donor with ankylosing spondylitis. Material for sequencing was blood, either unsorted or a sorted T cell fraction (not recorded which).

The chain's CDR3 is CASSSRDRVDKNIQYF. CDR3 nucleotides: TGTGCCAGCTCATCCCGGGACAGGGTAGACAAAAACATTCAGTACTTC. The chain joins TRBV18 to TRBJ2-4; TRBD1 matches 9 bases. Germline trimming cut 5 bases from V and 3 bases from J; bases unmatched to any gene: 8. CDR1 is KGHSH and CDR2 is LQKENI in the germline V gene. The CDR3 is made up of 16 amino acids.